This TCR beta chain appears in the sequencing data of a study of CD8 T cells in Susac syndrome. General study points: As the study acknowledged, the number of individuals in its TCR sequencing and HLA analysis was relatively small.

The V and J ends lost 4 bases and 0 bases respectively, with 15 bases between them. Looked up from germline, CDR1 is SNHLY and CDR2 is FYNNEI. The CDR3 contains 16 residues. Reverse transcription of roughly 0.5 to 1 ug RNA used random hexamers. Across 54 Vbeta and 13 Jbeta, TCR beta CDR3 was amplified with immunoSEQ multiplex PCR. TCRdb called the immunoSEQ multiplex PCR reads again in MiXCR, with one record for every CDR3 protein. The sample shows some 130,000 distinct CDR3 sequences, 94% of them seen only once. Sequencing of TCR beta was undertaken in CD8+ and CD4+ T cells derived from blood. TEMRA cells were enriched by FACS, while CD8+ and CD4+ T cells were obtained through a negative isolation that was performed magnetically. This clonotype was observed once. Its antigen is unidentified.

The gene calls are TRBV2 and TRBJ1-2; D might be TRBD1 (6 bases). Sequencing was carried out using CD4+ T cells from PBMCs. The clonotype comes from a human donor with multiple sclerosis. The CDR3 sequence: CASSGGRGQPNYGYTF. In DNA form, the CDR3 reads TGTGCCAGCAGTGGGGGGCGGGGACAACCTAACTATGGCTACACCTTC.